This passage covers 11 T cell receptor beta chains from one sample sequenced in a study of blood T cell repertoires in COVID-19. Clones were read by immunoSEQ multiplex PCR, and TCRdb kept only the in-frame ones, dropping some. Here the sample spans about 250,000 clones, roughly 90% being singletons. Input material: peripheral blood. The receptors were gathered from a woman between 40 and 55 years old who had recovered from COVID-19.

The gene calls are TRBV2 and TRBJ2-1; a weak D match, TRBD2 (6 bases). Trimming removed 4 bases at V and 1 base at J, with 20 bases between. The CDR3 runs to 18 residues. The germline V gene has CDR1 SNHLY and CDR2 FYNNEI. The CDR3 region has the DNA TGTGCCAGCAGTGGGGACTTCAAAAGGGCATTTTCCTACAATGAGCAGTTCTTC. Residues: CASSGDFKRAFSYNEQFF.

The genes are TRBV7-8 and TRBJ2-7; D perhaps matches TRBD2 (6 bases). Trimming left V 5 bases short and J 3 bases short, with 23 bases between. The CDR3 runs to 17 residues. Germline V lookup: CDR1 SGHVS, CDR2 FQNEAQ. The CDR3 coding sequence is TGTGCCAGCAGCGCCCGGGGACTCTTTCCGGAAGGCTACGAGCAGTACTTC. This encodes CASSARGLFPEGYEQYF. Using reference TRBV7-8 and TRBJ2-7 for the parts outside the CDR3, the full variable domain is GAGVSQSPRYKVAKRGQDVALRCDPISGHVSLFWYQQALGQGPEFLTYFQNEAQLDKSGLPSDRFFAERPEGSVSTLKIQRTQQEDSAVYLCASSARGLFPEGYEQYFGPGTRLTVT.

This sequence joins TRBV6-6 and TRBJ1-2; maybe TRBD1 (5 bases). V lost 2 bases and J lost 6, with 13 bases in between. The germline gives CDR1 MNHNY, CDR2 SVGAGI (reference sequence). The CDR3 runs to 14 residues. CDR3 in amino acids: CASSYALKGNGYTF. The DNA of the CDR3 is TGTGCCAGCAGTTACGCGCTGAAGGGGAATGGCTACACCTTC.

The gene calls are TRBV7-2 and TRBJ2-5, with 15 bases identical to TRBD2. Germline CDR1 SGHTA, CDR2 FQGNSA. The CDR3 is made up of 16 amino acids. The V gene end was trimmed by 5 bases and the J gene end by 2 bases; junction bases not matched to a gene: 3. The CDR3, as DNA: TGTGCCAGCAGCGCAGGACTAGCGGGGGGGCAAGAGACCCAGTACTTC. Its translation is CASSAGLAGGQETQYF.

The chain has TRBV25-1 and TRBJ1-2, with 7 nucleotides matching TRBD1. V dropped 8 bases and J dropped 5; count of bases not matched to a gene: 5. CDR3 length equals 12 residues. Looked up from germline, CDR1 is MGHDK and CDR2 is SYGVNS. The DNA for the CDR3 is TGTGCCAGCCGTACAGGGGATTATGGCTACACCTTC. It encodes CASRTGDYGYTF.

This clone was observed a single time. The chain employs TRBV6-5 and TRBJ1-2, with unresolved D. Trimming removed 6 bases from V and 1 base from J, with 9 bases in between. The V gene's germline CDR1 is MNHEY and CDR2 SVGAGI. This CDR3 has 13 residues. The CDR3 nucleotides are TGTGCCAGCAGCTACAGCTTTAACTATGGCTACACCTTC. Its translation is CASSYSFNYGYTF.

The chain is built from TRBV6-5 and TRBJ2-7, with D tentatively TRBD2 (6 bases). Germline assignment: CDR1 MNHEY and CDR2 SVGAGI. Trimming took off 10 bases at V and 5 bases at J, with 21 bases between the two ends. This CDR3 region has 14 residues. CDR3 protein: CATSLGGAADEQYF. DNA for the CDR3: TGTGCCACCTCCCTCGGAGGGGCGGCCGACGAGCAGTACTTC.

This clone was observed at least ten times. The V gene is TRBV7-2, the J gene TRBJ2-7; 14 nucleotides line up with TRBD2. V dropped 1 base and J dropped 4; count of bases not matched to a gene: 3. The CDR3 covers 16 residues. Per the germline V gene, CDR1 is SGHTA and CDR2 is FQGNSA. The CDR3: CASSLEGTSGRYEQYF. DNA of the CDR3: TGTGCCAGCAGCTTAGAAGGGACTAGCGGGAGATACGAGCAGTACTTC.

The CDR3 DNA reads TGTGCCAGCAGGTCCGACAGGGTGGTTACTGAAGCTTTCTTT. Its protein product is CASRSDRVVTEAFF. This chain connects TRBV7-9 to TRBJ1-1, with TRBD1 identical over 7 bases. Trimming removed 6 bases from V and 5 bases from J; junction bases left unmatched: 9. The V gene's germline CDR1 is SEHNR and CDR2 FQNEAQ (reference sequence). The CDR3 extends over 14 amino acids.

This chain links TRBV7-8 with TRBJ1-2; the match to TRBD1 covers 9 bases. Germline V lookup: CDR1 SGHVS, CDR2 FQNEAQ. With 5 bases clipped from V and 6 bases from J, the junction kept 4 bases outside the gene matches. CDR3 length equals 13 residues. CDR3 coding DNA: TGTGCCAGCAGCGCCGGGACAGGGAATGGCTACACCTTC. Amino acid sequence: CASSAGTGNGYTF.

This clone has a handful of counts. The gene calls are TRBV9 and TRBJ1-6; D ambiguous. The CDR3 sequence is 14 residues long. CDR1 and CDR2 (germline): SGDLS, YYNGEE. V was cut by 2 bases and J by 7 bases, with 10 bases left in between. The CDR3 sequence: CASSVKGDNSPLHF. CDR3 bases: TGTGCCAGCAGCGTGAAGGGAGACAATTCACCCCTCCACTTT.